The 10 T cell receptor beta chains below all came from one sample that was sequenced in a study of cytomegalovirus exposure and HLA in healthy donors. Researchers ran the PCR with 60 Vbeta and 13 Jbeta primers. This table comes from immunoSEQ multiplex PCR, and its TCRdb copy is limited to in-frame clones, with some not included. The repertoire holds around 170,000 clones, with over 70% as singletons. Specimen: PBMCs. These receptors were taken from a man in his late teens or twenties in good health and CMV-seronegative.

J is TRBJ2-7 and V is TRBV19, with 8 bases identical to TRBD2. CDR1 and CDR2 from the germline V gene are LNHDA and SQIVND (reference sequence). The trim removed 4 bases at V and 1 base at J, leaving 3 bases unmatched. The CDR3 is 14 residues long. The CDR3 here is CASSTAGASYEQYF. Written as DNA, the CDR3 is TGTGCCAGTAGTACAGCGGGGGCGTCCTACGAGCAGTACTTC. Based on the CDR3 plus reference TRBV19 and TRBJ2-7, the full variable domain is DGGITQSPKYLFRKEGQNVTLSCEQNLNHDAMYWYRQDPGQGLRLIYYSQIVNDFQKGDIAEGYSVSREKKESFPLTVTSAQKNPTAFYLCASSTAGASYEQYFGPGTRLTVT.

The chain uses TRBV15 and TRBJ1-2; a weak D match, TRBD1 (5 bases). The germline gives CDR1 LNHNV, CDR2 YYDKDF (reference sequence). This CDR3 region has 14 residues. Trimming removed 0 bases from V and 4 bases from J, with 9 bases in between. The CDR3 spells CATSRDAGTYGYTF. The CDR3 DNA reads TGTGCCACCAGCAGAGATGCGGGGACCTATGGCTACACCTTC. The full variable domain, in which reference TRBV15 and TRBJ1-2 provide the parts outside the CDR3, is DAMVIQNPRYQVTQFGKPVTLSCSQTLNHNVMYWYQQKSSQAPKLLFHYYDKDFNNEADTPDNFQSRRPNTSFCFLDIRSPGLGDTAMYLCATSRDAGTYGYTFGSGTRLTVV.

The rearrangement joins TRBV6-1 to TRBJ1-2, with 10 nucleotides matching TRBD1. The V and J ends lost 3 bases and 5 bases, in that order; junction bases with no gene match: 9. This CDR3 has 16 amino acids. Germline lookup yields CDR1 MNHNS and CDR2 SASEGT. CDR3 DNA sequence: TGTGCCAGCAGTGAGGGGGACAGGGGTTGGTCGTATGGCTACACCTTC. Translated: CASSEGDRGWSYGYTF.

The V gene is TRBV5-6, the J gene TRBJ2-7; 9 bases align to TRBD2. The germline CDR1 and CDR2 sequences are SGHDT and YYEEEE. CDR3 length: 16 amino acids. V was pared by 0 bases and J by 2 bases, with 6 bases of the junction left unmatched. In DNA form, the CDR3 reads TGTGCCAGCAGCTTGGTCAGCGGGGGGCTCGCCTACGAGCAGTACTTC. Its protein product is CASSLVSGGLAYEQYF.

This clone was counted a few times. The junction shows a germline mismatch at one end, possibly a read error. CDR3 region: CSSSLGTGTATNEKLFF. In DNA form, the CDR3 reads TGTTCCAGCAGCTTAGGGACAGGGACTGCAACTAATGAAAAACTGTTTTTT. The chain recombines TRBV7-9 with TRBJ1-4; 9 nucleotides line up with TRBD1. Looked up from germline, CDR1 is SEHNR and CDR2 is FQNEAQ (reference sequence). CDR3 size: 17 residues.

J is TRBJ2-3 and V is TRBV7-8; 12 nucleotides match TRBD2. The CDR3 contains 18 residues. Looked up from germline, CDR1 is SGHVS and CDR2 is FQNEAQ. The trim removed 4 bases at V and 4 bases at J, leaving 12 bases unmatched. The CDR3 region is CASSSGLAGSRRADTQYF. The CDR3 DNA is TGTGCCAGCAGCTCCGGACTAGCGGGAAGTAGAAGGGCAGATACGCAGTATTTT.

The chain joins TRBV6-1 to TRBJ2-5, with 9 bases identical to TRBD2. The CDR3 has 18 residues. The junction had 15 bases not matched to a gene; V was cut back by 3 bases and J by 4 bases. CDR1 and CDR2 from the germline V gene are MNHNS and SASEGT. The CDR3 DNA is TGTGCCAGCAGTGACCTAGGCGGGAGGGCCCTCCCAGGAGAGACCCAGTACTTC. This translates into CASSDLGGRALPGETQYF.

This clone was recorded once. V gene TRBV29-1 combines with J gene TRBJ1-1, with a weak D call TRBD1 (5 bases). CDR3 size: 13 residues. The V end was cut by 7 bases, the J end by 6 bases, with 18 bases between. CDR1 and CDR2 from the germline V gene are SQVTM and ANQGSEA. CDR3 sequence reads: CSAQTVVIAEAFF. CDR3 coding DNA: TGCAGCGCTCAGACAGTGGTGATCGCTGAAGCTTTCTTT.

The chain carries TRBV7-3 and TRBJ2-1; 7 nucleotides match TRBD2. V shed 1 base, J shed 3 bases, and the junction held 9 bases outside the gene matches. CDR1 is SGHTA, CDR2 FQGTGA, per germline. This CDR3 has 17 amino acids. Here the CDR3 reads CASSLIKRDADYNEQFF. The CDR3 DNA reads TGTGCCAGCAGCTTAATTAAGCGGGACGCTGACTACAATGAGCAGTTCTTC.

The J gene is TRBJ2-1, the V gene TRBV15, with unresolved D. Germline V lookup: CDR1 LNHNV, CDR2 YYDKDF (reference sequence). The V and J ends lost 0 bases and 0 bases respectively, with 9 bases between them. The CDR3 totals 16 residues. CDR3 coding DNA: TGTGCCACCAGCAGAGATCCAAGCCCCTCCTACAATGAGCAGTTCTTC. Amino acid sequence: CATSRDPSPSYNEQFF.